Shown below are 20 T cell receptor beta chains from a single sample sequenced in a study of OX40 agonist ivuxolimab in advanced cancers. Sequencing was performed with immunoSEQ multiplex PCR; in TCRdb, only in-frame clones are kept and a portion is missing. Of about 98,000 clones in the sample, roughly nine tenths were seen once. Here the sequenced sample was CD4+ or CD8+ T cells sorted from blood, taken in a trial of the OX40 agonist ivuxolimab. These receptors originate from an adult with an advanced solid tumor such as melanoma, head and neck, liver or kidney cancer.

V usage is TRBV18 and J usage is TRBJ1-5; maybe TRBD1 (6 bases). Per germline, CDR1 KGHSH and CDR2 LQKENI. The V end lost 5 bases, the J end lost 2 bases, and 13 bases lay between the germline ends. CDR3 length: 15 residues. The CDR3 DNA is TGTGCCAGCTCATCACAGGGAAATGGCAATCAGCCCCAGCATTTT. It codes for CASSSQGNGNQPQHF.

The rearrangement links TRBV5-1 to TRBJ2-2; TRBD1 or TRBD2 may be the D gene (6 bases each). V was pared by 0 bases and J by 9 bases, with 12 bases between. CDR1 and CDR2 from the germline V gene are SGHRS and YFSETQ. CDR3 size: 14 residues. In nucleotides, the CDR3 is TGCGCCAGCAGCTTGGAGGTGGGGGGCCGGGAGCTGTTTTTT. Its translation is CASSLEVGGRELFF.

The CDR3 loop reads CASNVGTGGMNTEAFF. CDR3 sequence (DNA): TGTGCCAGCAACGTGGGGACAGGGGGTATGAACACTGAAGCTTTCTTT. The genes are TRBV6-4 and TRBJ1-1; TRBD1 aligns across 11 bases. After removal of 7 bases from V and 0 bases from J, the junction contained 7 bases not matched to a gene. The V gene's germline CDR1 is MRHNA and CDR2 SNTAGT. The CDR3 has 16 amino acids.

This rearrangement joins TRBV4-1 to TRBJ2-5; maybe TRBD1 (6 bases). V lost 0 bases and J 9 bases, leaving 14 bases between the germline ends. The CDR3 contains 14 residues. The germline gives CDR1 MGHRA, CDR2 YSYEKL. Here the CDR3 DNA reads TGCGCCAGCAGCCAAGACCCAACCCCAGGGGCCCAGTACTTC. As protein: CASSQDPTPGAQYF.

The chain recombines TRBV11-2 with TRBJ2-1; D gene ambiguous. Deletions cut 2 bases from V and 8 bases from J, with 7 bases between. Germline-derived CDR1 and CDR2 are SGHAT and FQNNGV. CDR3 length: 12 amino acids. Here the CDR3 reads CASSLNSDEQFF. CDR3 DNA sequence: TGTGCCAGCAGCTTAAATTCAGATGAGCAGTTCTTC.

This chain connects TRBV28 to TRBJ2-1; no definite D call. Trimming took 8 bases from V and 0 from J, leaving 11 bases between them. Germline V gene lookup returns CDR1 MDHEN and CDR2 SYDVKM. The CDR3 is made up of 14 amino acids. Here the CDR3 DNA reads TGTGCCAGCGGATCTAGTAGCTCCTACAATGAGCAGTTCTTC. As protein: CASGSSSSYNEQFF.

The chain joins TRBV6-1 to TRBJ2-5; perhaps D is TRBD1 or TRBD2 (5 bases each). The V end lost 7 bases, the J end lost 5 bases, and 20 bases lay between the germline ends. The CDR3 is 15 residues long. The germline CDR1 and CDR2 sequences are MNHNS and SASEGT. This chain's CDR3 is CASISRVGTPETQYF. DNA of the CDR3: TGTGCCAGCATCTCCCGGGTGGGGACCCCGGAGACCCAGTACTTC.

This clone was detected only once. The chain is built from TRBV4-2 and TRBJ2-1; 10 positions match TRBD2. Germline CDR1 reads LGHNA; CDR2 reads YNFKEQ. J was trimmed by 2 bases and V by 5 bases; bases with no gene match: 3. The CDR3 sequence is 15 residues long. CDR3 nucleotides: TGTGCCAGCAGCTTGAGCGGGAGGGCCTACAATGAGCAGTTCTTC. It yields the protein CASSLSGRAYNEQFF.

CDR3 in DNA: TGCGCCAGCAGCCAGGGACTTCTGAGGGCCTCCTACAATGAGCAGTTCTTC. Amino acid sequence: CASSQGLLRASYNEQFF. The rearrangement joins TRBV4-1 to TRBJ2-1, with D perhaps TRBD2 (6 bases). V lost 3 bases to trimming and J lost 0 bases, with 15 bases between them. The CDR3 is made up of 17 amino acids. Germline CDR1 reads MGHRA; CDR2 reads YSYEKL.

The rearrangement links TRBV6-5 to TRBJ2-7; possibly TRBD1 for D (5 bases). This CDR3 has 13 residues. The V gene's germline CDR1 is MNHEY and CDR2 SVGAGI. Trimming removed 8 bases at V and 3 bases at J, with 14 bases between. This CDR3 is CASSLHQGYEQYF. In DNA, the CDR3 is TGTGCCAGCTCATTACATCAGGGCTACGAGCAGTACTTC.

V gene TRBV7-9 combines with J gene TRBJ2-2; no firm D call. V gave up 5 bases and J gave up 2 bases, with 9 bases separating them. In germline, CDR1 is SEHNR, CDR2 FQNEAQ (reference sequence). The CDR3 runs 14 residues. Here the CDR3 reads CASSTSGNTGELFF. CDR3 bases: TGTGCCAGCAGCACCAGTGGTAACACCGGGGAGCTGTTTTTT.

The sample holds a few counts of this clone. The J gene is TRBJ2-1, the V gene TRBV19; 8 positions match TRBD2. The CDR3 runs 15 residues. Germline-derived CDR1 and CDR2 are LNHDA and SQIVND (reference sequence). With 8 bases clipped from V and 0 bases from J, the junction kept 6 bases outside the gene matches. CDR3 bases: TGTGCCAGTGGGAAAGCGGGAGTCTCCTACAATGAGCAGTTCTTC. Translated: CASGKAGVSYNEQFF.

The chain carries TRBV19 and TRBJ1-1, with 8 bases fitting TRBD1. Losses at the gene ends were 7 bases for V and 3 bases for J; bases not matched to a gene: 7. The germline V gene has CDR1 LNHDA and CDR2 SQIVND (reference sequence). The CDR3 length is 14 residues. The CDR3 loop reads CASTPGQEHTEAFF. The DNA of the CDR3 is TGTGCCAGTACCCCGGGACAGGAGCACACTGAAGCTTTCTTT.

This chain connects TRBV30 to TRBJ1-5; tentatively, D is TRBD1 (6 bases). CDR1 and CDR2 (germline): GTSNPN, SVGIG (reference sequence). The CDR3 is made up of 13 amino acids. Trimming cost V 2 bases and J 6 bases, with 11 bases left between them. The CDR3 protein is CAWSRQGSQPQHF. The CDR3 DNA is TGTGCCTGGAGTCGGCAGGGGTCTCAGCCCCAGCATTTT.

The V and J genes are TRBV6-6 and TRBJ1-1; unclear D gene. The CDR3 loop spans 13 amino acids. Trimming left V 3 bases short and J 6 bases short, with 11 bases between. The germline CDR1 and CDR2 sequences are MNHNY and SVGAGI (reference sequence). DNA for the CDR3: TGTGCCAGCAGTTATGAAAGGTGGTCTGAAGCTTTCTTT. This codes for CASSYERWSEAFF.

The chain combines TRBV11-2 with TRBJ2-1, with 7 bases fitting TRBD2. Germline V gives CDR1 SGHAT, CDR2 FQNNGV. There are 16 residues in the CDR3. V lost 6 bases to trimming and J lost 7 bases; unmatched junction nucleotides: 15. CDR3 DNA sequence: TGTGCCAGCAGGAGTTTGACCGGGACTACCGGGAATGAGCAGTTCTTC. Translation gives CASRSLTGTTGNEQFF.

CDR3 DNA sequence: TGTGCCAGCTCACCACCTGGACGGAATGAAGCTTTCTTT. Its protein product is CASSPPGRNEAFF. The chain carries TRBV18 and TRBJ1-1; no firm D call. Germline CDR1 and CDR2: KGHSH and LQKENI. The CDR3 has 13 residues. Trimming shortened V by 0 bases and J by 7 bases, and 9 bases separated the two germline ends.

The chain has TRBV4-2 and TRBJ2-3; TRBD2 agrees at 9 bases. Unmatched junction bases numbered 9, after V lost 6 bases and J lost 5 bases. The germline V gene encodes CDR1 LGHNA and CDR2 YNFKEQ. The CDR3 runs to 15 residues. CDR3 protein: CASSRSGSSQDTQYF. The CDR3 DNA sequence: TGTGCCAGCAGTCGTAGCGGGAGTTCCCAAGATACGCAGTATTTT.

V usage is TRBV7-2 and J usage is TRBJ2-2; D possibly corresponds to TRBD1 (8 bases). Germline assignment: CDR1 SGHTA and CDR2 FQGNSA. V was pared by 5 bases and J by 1 base, with 17 bases between. CDR3 size: 17 residues. The CDR3: CASSLTGGTGNTGELFF. In nucleotides, the CDR3 is TGTGCCAGCAGCCTCACCGGGGGGACAGGGAACACCGGGGAGCTGTTTTTT.

The V gene is TRBV2, the J gene TRBJ2-1; D not certain. V was pared by 6 bases and J by 9 bases, with 12 bases between. Looked up from germline, CDR1 is SNHLY and CDR2 is FYNNEI. This CDR3 has 12 amino acids. DNA of the CDR3: TGTGCCAGCAGGGCTGTAGGTAGTGAGCAGTTCTTC. Amino acids: CASRAVGSEQFF.